The 27 T cell receptor beta chains listed next were all sequenced from one sample in a study of cytomegalovirus exposure and HLA in healthy donors. Both 60 Vbeta primers and 13 Jbeta primers went into the PCR. Some clones are missing from TCRdb's copy, which holds only in-frame ones; the method was immunoSEQ multiplex PCR. The data show about 160,000 clones, around 84% seen once. The sample was PBMCs. These receptors were collected from a man aged 18 to 35 in good health and CMV-seronegative.

The chain is built from TRBV5-8 and TRBJ2-7; D is undetermined. V lost 4 bases and J lost 3, with 8 bases in between. The CDR3 loop spans 12 amino acids. Germline V gene lookup returns CDR1 SGHTS and CDR2 YDEGEE. This chain's CDR3 is CASSPGGYEQYF. The DNA for the CDR3 is TGTGCCAGCAGCCCGGGTGGCTACGAGCAGTACTTC.

The chain couples TRBV28 to TRBJ2-7, with 7 bases identical to TRBD1. The V and J ends lost 6 bases and 5 bases, in that order; junction bases with no gene match: 7. CDR1 is MDHEN and CDR2 is SYDVKM in the germline V gene. The CDR3 length is 13 residues. The CDR3 sequence: CASSPGQEDEQYF. CDR3 nucleotide sequence: TGTGCCAGCAGCCCCGGACAGGAGGACGAGCAGTACTTC.

The chain recombines TRBV6-5 with TRBJ1-1; TRBD1 is a possible D gene (5 bases). CDR1 and CDR2 (germline): MNHEY, SVGAGI. The length of the CDR3 is 13 residues. The V and J ends lost 6 bases and 1 base respectively, with 9 bases between them. The CDR3 DNA sequence: TGTGCCAGCAGGGCTACAGGGAACACTGAAGCTTTCTTT. Protein product: CASRATGNTEAFF.

The chain is built from TRBV13 and TRBJ2-5; 7 bases agree with TRBD2. Germline V gene lookup returns CDR1 PRHDT and CDR2 FYEKMQ (reference sequence). The CDR3 length is 14 residues. V shed 3 bases, J shed 5 bases, and the junction held 6 bases outside the gene matches. CDR3 coding DNA: TGTGCCAGCAGCTTTGGCGGGGGAGGGGAGACCCAGTACTTC. Residues: CASSFGGGGETQYF.

V is TRBV5-1 and J is TRBJ2-1; D is possibly TRBD2 (6 bases). Trimming pared 4 bases from V and 4 bases from J, leaving 18 bases between. Germline V CDR1 and CDR2: SGHRS, YFSETQ. The CDR3 spans 16 residues. CDR3 sequence: CASSPFRDSLYNEQFF. The CDR3 DNA reads TGCGCCAGCAGCCCGTTCCGGGACTCACTTTACAATGAGCAGTTCTTC.

The genes are TRBV5-4 and TRBJ2-5; 7 nucleotides line up with TRBD1. The CDR3 spans 14 residues. Looked up from germline, CDR1 is SGHNT and CDR2 is YYREEE (reference sequence). Trimming took 6 bases from V and 0 from J; bases not matched to a gene: 5. The CDR3 reads CASTRDRDQETQYF. In nucleotides, the CDR3 is TGTGCCAGCACCAGAGACAGGGACCAAGAGACCCAGTACTTC. Full variable domain (missing parts from reference TRBV5-4 and TRBJ2-5): ETGVTQSPTHLIKTRGQQVTLRCSSQSGHNTVSWYQQALGQGPQFIFQYYREEENGRGNFPPRFSGLQFPNYSSELNVNALELDDSALYLCASTRDRDQETQYFGPGTRLLVL.

This chain uses TRBV28 with TRBJ2-7, with a weak D call TRBD2 (6 bases). Germline CDR1 and CDR2: MDHEN and SYDVKM. Trimming pared 4 bases from V and 3 bases from J, leaving 10 bases between. CDR3 length: 13 residues. The CDR3 DNA reads TGTGCCAGCAGTTCCTCGGACTACTACGAGCAGTACTTC. The encoded protein is CASSSSDYYEQYF.

The chain combines TRBV28 with TRBJ1-5, with 12 positions matching TRBD1. After removal of 5 bases from V and 6 bases from J, the junction contained 8 bases not matched to a gene. CDR3 length: 16 residues. The V gene's germline CDR1 is MDHEN and CDR2 SYDVKM. CDR3 sequence: CASSPGTGGAIQPQHF. The DNA for the CDR3 is TGTGCCAGCAGTCCCGGGACAGGGGGCGCGATTCAGCCCCAGCATTTT.

V is TRBV18 and J is TRBJ1-5; D remains ambiguous. There are 13 residues in the CDR3. V shed 2 bases and J shed 4 bases, with 6 bases lying between them. CDR1 and CDR2 from the germline V gene are KGHSH and LQKENI. The CDR3 protein is CASSPTLNQPQHF. As DNA, the CDR3 is TGTGCCAGCTCACCAACTCTGAATCAGCCCCAGCATTTT.

The chain couples TRBV25-1 to TRBJ2-3; perhaps TRBD2 as D (7 bases). Germline lookup yields CDR1 MGHDK and CDR2 SYGVNS. The CDR3 totals 17 residues. The V gene lost 1 base and the J gene lost 1 base, with 15 bases spanning the gap. In DNA, the CDR3 is TGTGCCAGCAGTGAATGGAGGGGGGGAGGTGGCACAGATACGCAGTATTTT. Its translation is CASSEWRGGGGTDTQYF.

This chain links TRBV27 with TRBJ2-1, with D possibly TRBD2 on 6 matching bases. Germline-derived CDR1 and CDR2 are MNHEY and SMNVEV (reference sequence). The CDR3 runs 14 residues. The V end was cut by 6 bases, the J end by 8 bases, with 17 bases between. Here the CDR3 DNA reads TGTGCCAGCAGCTTAATACGGGGAGGCGATGAGCAGTTCTTC. It translates to CASSLIRGGDEQFF.

V gene TRBV4-1 combines with J gene TRBJ1-5, with 7 bases lining up with TRBD1. CDR1 and CDR2 (germline): MGHRA, YSYEKL. The CDR3 is 14 amino acids. Unmatched junction bases numbered 4, after V lost 3 bases and J lost 5 bases. CDR3 sequence reads: CASSHSGGYQPQHF. The CDR3 region has the DNA TGCGCCAGCAGCCACTCAGGGGGATATCAGCCCCAGCATTTT.

The V call is TRBV2, the J call TRBJ2-5, with D possibly TRBD1 on 6 matching bases. Germline CDR1 reads SNHLY; CDR2 reads FYNNEI. The CDR3 is made up of 12 amino acids. The CDR3 protein is CAGRTDQETQYF. The DNA of the CDR3 is TGTGCGGGACGGACAGACCAAGAGACCCAGTACTTC.

The chain carries TRBV28 and TRBJ1-2; D is uncertain. Trimming took 3 bases from V and 0 from J, leaving 8 bases between them. CDR1 is MDHEN and CDR2 is SYDVKM in the germline V gene. This CDR3 has 14 residues. The CDR3 region is CASSLVDSNYGYTF. For the CDR3, the DNA is TGTGCCAGCAGTTTGGTGGACTCTAACTATGGCTACACCTTC.

This chain uses TRBV4-1 with TRBJ2-5, with a tentative D call TRBD1 (6 bases). Trimming left V 1 base short and J 5 bases short, with 17 bases between. Per the germline V gene, CDR1 is MGHRA and CDR2 is YSYEKL. This CDR3 has 16 amino acids. Here the CDR3 DNA reads TGCGCCAGCAGCCAAGTTTACGCCACCCAGGGGGAGACCCAGTACTTC. Its protein product is CASSQVYATQGETQYF.

In this sample, this clone turned up many times. The chain combines TRBV7-9 with TRBJ2-2, with D unclear. This CDR3 has 14 amino acids. Trimming stripped 3 bases from V and 5 bases from J, with 10 bases between. Germline V gene data show CDR1 as SEHNR and CDR2 as FQNEAQ (reference sequence). The CDR3 DNA follows: TGTGCCAGCAGCTTCTCCCTAGAAACCGGGGAGCTGTTTTTT. Its translation: CASSFSLETGELFF.

Here the CDR3 reads CASNPGYNEQFF. CDR3 DNA sequence: TGCGCCAGCAACCCAGGCTACAATGAGCAGTTCTTC. The V gene is TRBV5-1, the J gene TRBJ2-1; D remains unclear. Germline loops: CDR1 SGHRS, CDR2 YFSETQ. V lost 6 bases and J lost 3, with 7 bases in between. This CDR3 is 12 amino acids long.

The gene calls are TRBV4-1 and TRBJ1-5; D possibly corresponds to TRBD1 (5 bases). This CDR3 spans 15 amino acids. CDR1 is MGHRA and CDR2 is YSYEKL in the germline V gene. The V end lost 0 bases, the J end lost 1 base, and 7 bases lay between the germline ends. CDR3 nucleotides: TGCGCCAGCAGCCAAGATGGGGCAAGCAATCAGCCCCAGCATTTT. Its protein product is CASSQDGASNQPQHF.

This chain joins TRBV27 and TRBJ2-7; 8 bases fit TRBD1. Germline V gene sequence: CDR1 MNHEY, CDR2 SMNVEV (reference sequence). The V segment lost 3 bases and the J segment 2 bases; nucleotides outside the gene matches: 6. The CDR3 runs to 15 residues. The CDR3: CASSFSDRGTYEQYF. In DNA form, the CDR3 reads TGTGCCAGCAGTTTTTCCGACAGGGGAACCTACGAGCAGTACTTC.

The gene calls are TRBV27 and TRBJ2-7; the D gene is possibly TRBD1 (7 bases). Trimming shortened V by 4 bases and J by 3 bases, and 13 bases separated the two germline ends. The CDR3 contains 14 residues. Germline V lookup: CDR1 MNHEY, CDR2 SMNVEV (reference sequence). The CDR3 is CASSSGGRFYEQYF. The CDR3 DNA is TGTGCCAGCAGTTCAGGGGGGAGATTCTACGAGCAGTACTTC.

The CDR3 spells CASSVIGQGARTGELFF. The CDR3 coding sequence is TGTGCCAGCAGCGTAATAGGACAGGGGGCGCGGACCGGGGAGCTGTTTTTT. This rearrangement joins TRBV9 to TRBJ2-2, with TRBD1 identical over 11 bases. Trimming took 1 base from V and 5 from J; bases not matched to a gene: 7. CDR1 SGDLS and CDR2 YYNGEE come from the germline V gene. The CDR3 is made up of 17 amino acids.

With respect to this clone: The same CDR3 is also encoded by other DNA sequences in this sample. This chain links TRBV28 with TRBJ2-7; tentatively, D is TRBD2 (5 bases). The germline V gene has CDR1 MDHEN and CDR2 SYDVKM. V was clipped by 3 bases and J by 4 bases, with 7 bases between them. The CDR3 length is 12 residues. This CDR3 is CASSLGDYEQYF. CDR3 coding DNA: TGTGCCAGCAGTTTGGGAGATTACGAGCAGTACTTC.

The J gene is TRBJ2-7, the V gene TRBV6-1, with D tentatively TRBD2 (5 bases). V shed 8 bases and J shed 2 bases, with 10 bases lying between them. CDR3 size: 12 residues. Germline-derived CDR1 and CDR2 are MNHNS and SASEGT. The CDR3 DNA sequence: TGTGCCAGCGAGGGTGAAGCCTACGAGCAGTACTTC. It is translated as CASEGEAYEQYF.

The chain joins TRBV5-1 to TRBJ2-3; tentatively, D is TRBD2 (6 bases). V gave up 4 bases and J gave up 7 bases, with 16 bases separating them. Germline V gene lookup returns CDR1 SGHRS and CDR2 YFSETQ. There are 14 residues in the CDR3. Here the CDR3 DNA reads TGCGCCAGCAGCCCTGGAGTGGCGGGAAATACGCAGTATTTT. It specifies CASSPGVAGNTQYF.

This rearrangement joins TRBV5-5 to TRBJ2-5; 7 bases are shared with TRBD1. Germline V gives CDR1 SGHKS, CDR2 YYEKEE (reference sequence). J lost 2 bases, V lost 5 bases, and 6 bases had no gene match. CDR3 length: 14 amino acids. The CDR3 DNA follows: TGTGCCAGCAGGGGACAGAGTCATCAAGAGACCCAGTACTTC. This sequence encodes CASRGQSHQETQYF.

V and J are TRBV28 and TRBJ1-1; D is uncertain. Germline loops: CDR1 MDHEN, CDR2 SYDVKM. The CDR3 totals 13 residues. V was pared by 6 bases and J by 6 bases, with 14 bases between. The CDR3 spells CASSPIRLAEAFF. CDR3 DNA sequence: TGTGCCAGCAGCCCTATAAGACTGGCTGAAGCTTTCTTT.

Worth noting for this clone: Germline is not matched at one junction end, which may reflect a read error. CDR3 amino acids: CSSSFSGYEQYF. Written as DNA, the CDR3 is TGTTCCAGCAGCTTCAGTGGCTACGAGCAGTACTTC. The V gene is TRBV7-9, the J gene TRBJ2-7; D remains ambiguous. This CDR3 has 12 residues. In germline, CDR1 is SEHNR, CDR2 FQNEAQ (reference sequence).